This is a list of T cell receptor beta chains from one sample in a study of OX40 agonist ivuxolimab in advanced cancers. Assay: immunoSEQ multiplex PCR; the TCRdb copy retains only in-frame clones and omits some. This sample carries 70,000 or so clones, more than 80% of them seen once, and the ten largest clones take about 0.99%. The source was CD4+ or CD8+ T cells sorted from blood, collected in a trial of the OX40 agonist ivuxolimab. The receptors stem from an adult with an advanced solid tumor such as melanoma, head and neck, liver or kidney cancer. The CDR3 runs from the conserved cysteine through the conserved F or W. D genes are given only for firm matches. Rows may omit the clone size; those that give it use once, few, many or a size class.

TRBJ2-7 | 15 | TRBD2 | - | TRBV28 | TGTGCCAGCAGTACTCCCGCTAGCGGAGACTACGAGCAGTACTTC | CASSTPASGDYEQYF
TRBJ1-2 | 13 | TRBD1 | - | TRBV5-4 | TGTGCCAGCAGCACATCAGGGGGCTACGGCTACACCTTC | CASSTSGGYGYTF
TRBJ2-3 | 12 | - | - | TRBV5-4 | TGTGCCAGCAGCTTTAGCGTAGATACGCAGTATTTT | CASSFSVDTQYF
TRBJ1-5 | 16 | - | - | TRBV15 | TGTGCCACCAGCAGAGGATTCCGGGACCGTGATCAGCCCCAGCATTTT | CATSRGFRDRDQPQHF
TRBJ1-2 | 13 | - | - | TRBV25-1 | TGTGCCAGCAGTGAAGGGCCCCGGGGGGGCTACACCTTC | CASSEGPRGGYTF
TRBJ2-2 | 16 | TRBD1 | - | TRBV4-1 | TGCGCCAGCAGCCCGAGGACAGGGGCAGGCACCGGGGAGCTGTTTTTT | CASSPRTGAGTGELFF
TRBJ2-7 | 16 | TRBD1 | - | TRBV6-5 | TGTGCCAGCAGTTACTCGGGACAGGGGACTACCTACGAGCAGTACTTC | CASSYSGQGTTYEQYF
TRBJ2-1 | 15 | - | - | TRBV7-9 | TGTGCCAGCAGCCCTTACAGGGCACCCTACAATGAGCAGTTCTTC | CASSPYRAPYNEQFF
TRBJ2-7 | 12 | - | - | TRBV10-3 | TGTGCCTCCGTGGGGGGTGGCCACGAGCAGTACTTC | CASVGGGHEQYF
TRBJ1-6 | 14 | - | - | TRBV19 | TGTGCCAGTAGGGAAACAGGGCCTGGGTCACCCCTCCACTTT | CASRETGPGSPLHF
TRBJ2-2 | 16 | TRBD2 | - | TRBV7-3 | TGTGCCAGCAGCCCAAGACTAGCGGGTGGTAACGGGGAGCTGTTTTTT | CASSPRLAGGNGELFF
TRBJ2-2 | 15 | - | - | TRBV7-8 | TGTGCCAGCAGCGAACGGGACGGGAACACCGGGGAGCTGTTTTTT | CASSERDGNTGELFF
TRBJ2-7 | 12 | - | - | TRBV18 | TGTGCCAGCTCACCATTCAACTACGAGCAGTACTTC | CASSPFNYEQYF
TRBJ2-2 | 15 | - | - | TRBV7-3 | TGTGCCAGCAGCTCCTCAGGGGTTAACACCGGGGAGCTGTTTTTT | CASSSSGVNTGELFF
TRBJ1-2 | 12 | - | - | TRBV5-1 | TGCGCCAGCAGCGCGGGGTCAGATGGCTACACCTTC | CASSAGSDGYTF
TRBJ1-1 | 14 | - | - | TRBV7-3 | TGTGCCAGCAGCCCGAGTGGGAGTAACACTGAAGCTTTCTTT | CASSPSGSNTEAFF
TRBJ1-1 | 12 | TRBD1 | few | TRBV29-1 | TGCAGCGTTGGGACAGGGCTCACTGAAGCTTTCTTT | CSVGTGLTEAFF
TRBJ2-5 | 15 | - | - | TRBV11-3 | TGTGCCAGCAGCTTAGGTTCGGCCAACCAAGAGACCCAGTACTTC | CASSLGSANQETQYF
TRBJ1-1 | 13 | TRBD1 | - | TRBV7-2 | TGTGCCAGCAGCGGTACAGGGGTCACTGAAGCTTTCTTT | CASSGTGVTEAFF
TRBJ2-5 | 15 | TRBD1 | - | TRBV10-2 | TGCGCCAGCAGTGAGCCGGACAGGAAACAAGAGACCCAGTACTTC | CASSEPDRKQETQYF
TRBJ1-3 | 15 | TRBD1 | few | TRBV5-1 | TGCGCCAGCAGCTTGCAGGGACAGGGAACAAACACCATATATTTT | CASSLQGQGTNTIYF
TRBJ1-4 | 14 | - | - | TRBV2 | TGTGCCAGCAGTGAAGCGGGGCCTAATGAAAAACTGTTTTTT | CASSEAGPNEKLFF
TRBJ1-5 | 15 | - | - | TRBV19 | TGTGCCAGTAGTATTCGGGGATATAGCAATCAGCCCCAGCATTTT | CASSIRGYSNQPQHF
TRBJ2-7 | 14 | - | - | TRBV10-3 | TGTGCCATCAGTGAGTCGTTGGTAGGGGACGAGCAGTACTTC | CAISESLVGDEQYF
TRBJ1-6 | 15 | - | - | TRBV5-1 | TGCGCCAGCAGCCCCGGGGGGTACGATAATTCACCCCTCCACTTT | CASSPGGYDNSPLHF
TRBJ2-2 | 16 | TRBD2 | - | TRBV5-1 | TGCGCCAGCAGCTTGGACGGTAGCGGGAGGGCCGGGGAGCTGTTTTTT | CASSLDGSGRAGELFF
TRBJ2-1 | 13 | - | - | TRBV30 | TGTGCCTGGAGTGTGGGTCGACTGAATGAGCAGTTCTTC | CAWSVGRLNEQFF